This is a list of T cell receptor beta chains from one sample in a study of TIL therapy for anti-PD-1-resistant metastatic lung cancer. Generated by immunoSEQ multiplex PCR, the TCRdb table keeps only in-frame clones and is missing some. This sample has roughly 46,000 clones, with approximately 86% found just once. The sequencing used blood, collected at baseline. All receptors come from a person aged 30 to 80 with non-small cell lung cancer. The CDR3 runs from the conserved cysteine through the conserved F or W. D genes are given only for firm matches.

cdr3_nt: TGTGCCAGCAGTTACAGGGGGCTCTTTACTGAAGCTTTCTTT
cdr3_aa: CASSYRGLFTEAFF
j_call: TRBJ1-1
d_call: TRBD1
v_call: TRBV27

cdr3_nt: TGTGCCAGCAGCTTAGGACTAGCGGGAGGGCCCCCCCGCCAAGAGACCCAGTACTTC
cdr3_aa: CASSLGLAGGPPRQETQYF
j_call: TRBJ2-5
d_call: TRBD2
v_call: TRBV7-2

cdr3_nt: TGTGCCAGCAGCCGGGGAACCGGGGAGCTGTTTTTT
cdr3_aa: CASSRGTGELFF
j_call: TRBJ2-2
d_call: NA
v_call: TRBV11-3

cdr3_nt: TGTGCCAGCAGCCAGGGGACTAGCGGATACACAGATACGCAGTATTTT
cdr3_aa: CASSQGTSGYTDTQYF
j_call: TRBJ2-3
d_call: TRBD2
v_call: TRBV3-1/TRBV3-2

cdr3_nt: TGTGCCAGCAGTGAGCCCCGCTGGGGGGCACGGGGCTACACCTTC
cdr3_aa: CASSEPRWGARGYTF
j_call: TRBJ1-2
d_call: NA
v_call: TRBV6-4

cdr3_nt: TGTGCCAGCAGTTACTGGAGGGATACTGAAGCTTTCTTT
cdr3_aa: CASSYWRDTEAFF
j_call: TRBJ1-1
d_call: NA
v_call: TRBV6-2/TRBV6-3

cdr3_nt: TGTGCCAGCTCGACAGGGGAAAATCAGCCCCAGCATTTT
cdr3_aa: CASSTGENQPQHF
j_call: TRBJ1-5
d_call: TRBD1
v_call: TRBV6-4

cdr3_nt: TGTGCCAGCAGCCAGGGGAGTAGCAATCAGCCCCAGCATTTT
cdr3_aa: CASSQGSSNQPQHF
j_call: TRBJ1-5
d_call: NA
v_call: TRBV3-1/TRBV3-2

cdr3_nt: TGTGCCAGCAGTTTATTAAGCTCATCTACGCAGTATTTT
cdr3_aa: CASSLLSSSTQYF
j_call: TRBJ2-3
d_call: NA
v_call: TRBV28

cdr3_nt: TGTGCCAGCAGTTTACCAACATCGACTAGCGGGAGGAGCTCCTACAATGAGCAGTTCTTC
cdr3_aa: CASSLPTSTSGRSSYNEQFF
j_call: TRBJ2-1
d_call: TRBD2
v_call: TRBV27

cdr3_nt: TGTGCCAGCAAGGGACAGCTTAATGAAAAACTGTTTTTT
cdr3_aa: CASKGQLNEKLFF
j_call: TRBJ1-4
d_call: TRBD1
v_call: TRBV6-6

cdr3_nt: TGTGCCAGCAGCCCCAGACAGGGATCGAAGACCCAGTACTTC
cdr3_aa: CASSPRQGSKTQYF
j_call: TRBJ2-5
d_call: TRBD1
v_call: TRBV7-9